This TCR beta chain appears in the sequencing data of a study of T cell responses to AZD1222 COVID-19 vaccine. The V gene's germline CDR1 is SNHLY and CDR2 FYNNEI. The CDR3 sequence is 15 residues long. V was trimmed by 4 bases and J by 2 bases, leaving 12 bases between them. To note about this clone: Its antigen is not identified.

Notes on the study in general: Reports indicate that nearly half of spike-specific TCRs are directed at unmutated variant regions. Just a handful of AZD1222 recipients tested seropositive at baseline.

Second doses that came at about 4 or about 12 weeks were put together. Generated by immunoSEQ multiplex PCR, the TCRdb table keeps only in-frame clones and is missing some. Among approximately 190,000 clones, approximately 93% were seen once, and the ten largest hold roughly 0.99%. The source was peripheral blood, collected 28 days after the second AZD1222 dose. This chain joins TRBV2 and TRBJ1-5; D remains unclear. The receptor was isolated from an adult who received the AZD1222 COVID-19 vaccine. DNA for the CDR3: TGTGCCAGCAGTGTGGATCGTTGGGGCAATCAGCCCCAGCATTTT. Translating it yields CASSVDRWGNQPQHF.